The table lists the clone carrying this T cell receptor (beta chain) with a count of one. The repertoire was sequenced with immunoSEQ multiplex PCR; TCRdb's copy has only in-frame clones and lacks some. The sample contains over 65,000 clones, 98% of which appear only once. The data are from a study of technical replicates of blood from several donors. CDR1 and CDR2 from the germline V gene are SQVTM and ANQGSEA. CDR3 length: 13 residues. Trimming shortened V by 5 bases and J by 0 bases, and 11 bases separated the two germline ends. The sequenced material came from T cells isolated from PBMCs. The rearrangement uses TRBV29-1 and TRBJ2-7; tentatively, D is TRBD2 (5 bases). The TCR sequence derives from a human donor in good health. The CDR3 is CSVSRDLSYEQYF. DNA for the CDR3: TGCAGCGTTTCGAGGGATCTCTCCTACGAGCAGTACTTC.